This TCR beta chain was obtained from a study of T cells in Graves' hyperthyroidism and ophthalmopathy. Germline V gene data show CDR1 as LNHDA and CDR2 as SQIVND (reference sequence). The CDR3 is made up of 15 amino acids. V was cut by 3 bases and J by 6 bases, with 15 bases left in between. Template material for amplifying TCR beta CDR3 regions consisted of RNA transcripts. The study used the HTBI primer set for a first-round RT-PCR of the TCR CDR3. TCRdb analysed the multiplex PCR reads with MiXCR anew, one entry per CDR3 protein. The table has roughly 250,000 distinct CDR3 sequences, approximately 14% seen once. Each patient was aged 18 to 65 and had newly diagnosed hyperthyroidism of under 2 months' duration.

Source material: blood. The rearrangement joins TRBV19 to TRBJ1-5; D is unclear. This clonotype originated in a woman between 40 and 50 years old with Graves' hyperthyroidism that later progressed to Graves' ophthalmopathy. The CDR3 DNA reads as TGTGCCAGTAGTATTTATAGAGCGGCGGCTCAGCCCCAGCATTTT. Encoded protein: CASSIYRAAAQPQHF.